The rows below give T cell receptor beta chains drawn from one sample of a study of identical twins. TCRdb itself ran the 5' RACE reads through MiXCR, one entry per CDR3 protein. This sample carries more than 350,000 distinct CDR3 sequences, roughly 10% of them seen once, and the ten largest clones take approximately 8.9%. The sequenced sample was naive T cells sorted from blood. All receptors come from a woman aged 45 to 65 in good health. Each CDR3 is given without its conserved first and last residue. D genes are given only for firm matches.

v_gene	d_gene	j_gene	CDR3aa
TRBV27	.	TRBJ1-2	ASRTGSYGYT
TRBV14	.	TRBJ1-5	ASSQATWEPQH
TRBV7-3	TRBD1	TRBJ2-1	ASSPLGQVGEQF
TRBV5-1	.	TRBJ2-1	ASSLEPSQGVEQF
TRBV20-1	TRBD2	TRBJ2-1	SARDIQRENNEQF
TRBV20-1	TRBD1	TRBJ1-2	SAAPGQGFAYT
TRBV29-1	.	TRBJ2-1	SVVGLGAGGTTYNEQF
TRBV4-2	TRBD1	TRBJ2-4	ASSPRGLGAKNIQY
TRBV3-1	TRBD2	TRBJ2-3	ASSQWRGRGTDTQY
TRBV12-3/TRBV12-4	.	TRBJ1-5	ASGPGRANQPQH
TRBV5-6	TRBD1	TRBJ1-2	ASSWDRNYGYT
TRBV20-1	.	TRBJ2-3	SARDVAETTDTQY
TRBV29-1	.	TRBJ1-1	SAGWANTEAF
TRBV3-1	.	TRBJ2-7	ASSQDPGSSYEQY
TRBV7-3	.	TRBJ1-1	ASSLEGAGTEAF
TRBV4-1	.	TRBJ2-7	ASSSGQGRYEQY
TRBV5-1	.	TRBJ2-1	ASSLLTNEQF
TRBV3-1	.	TRBJ2-1	ASSQPGTLGEQF
TRBV5-1	.	TRBJ2-4	ASSPGGQLPGKNIQY
TRBV20-1	TRBD1	TRBJ1-6	SAFKTGSTNSPLH
TRBV7-8	TRBD2	TRBJ2-3	ASSLSAGGPTDTQY
TRBV10-3	.	TRBJ2-2	ATQYSGELF
TRBV10-3	.	TRBJ1-4	AISGHRNSEKLF
TRBV5-5	.	TRBJ1-1	ASSLAWGLNTEAF
TRBV6-5	.	TRBJ1-2	AIQWYT
TRBV27	TRBD2	TRBJ2-7	ASSQRGTSGVTYEQY
TRBV12-3/TRBV12-4	.	TRBJ1-5	ASSLGFGKPQH
TRBV19	.	TRBJ1-1	ASSIAEGVNTEAF
TRBV13	.	TRBJ2-5	ASCRGVDQETQY
TRBV5-1	.	TRBJ2-1	ASSLARQPF
TRBV7-6	TRBD2	TRBJ2-7	ASSLSTGLAGDSYEQY
TRBV6-1	.	TRBJ2-1	AVKGGLSYNEQF
TRBV6-1	.	TRBJ2-1	ASSEATLAIDEQF
TRBV6-2/TRBV6-3	.	TRBJ2-3	ASSYPGRDTQY
TRBV12-3/TRBV12-4	.	TRBJ2-1	ASIFSGLSYNEQF
TRBV27	.	TRBJ2-2	AVRGHTGELF
TRBV27	TRBD1	TRBJ1-5	ASMGQGADQPQH
TRBV4-1	.	TRBJ2-7	ASSQESTRGSRY
TRBV5-4	.	TRBJ2-1	ASSTIVYNEQF
TRBV19	.	TRBJ2-1	ASRNSIEQF
TRBV10-1	.	TRBJ2-3	ASSKSTNFATQY
TRBV12-3/TRBV12-4	.	TRBJ1-1	ASSFRHFLGTEAF
TRBV3-1	.	TRBJ2-7	ASSPNKPYEQY
TRBV11-2	TRBD2	TRBJ2-1	ASSQGTSGSDEQF
TRBV19	TRBD2	TRBJ2-1	ASSTLPLAEQF
TRBV5-1	.	TRBJ1-6	ASKEGNSPLH
TRBV4-1	.	TRBJ2-1	ASSQFRGRLKGNEQF
TRBV5-1	TRBD2	TRBJ2-3	ASSLAIAGVFGTDTQY
TRBV5-1	.	TRBJ2-1	ASSLAPGRNYNEQF
TRBV9	TRBD1	TRBJ2-2	ASSSDRGWTGELF
TRBV2	.	TRBJ2-2	ALEKGENTGELF
TRBV15	.	TRBJ2-3	ATSGAGRSTDTQY
TRBV5-1	.	TRBJ2-1	ASSLEVSEQF
TRBV6-6	.	TRBJ1-2	ASSSVVNYGYT
TRBV20-1	TRBD2	TRBJ2-3	SARDSGKGTDTQY
TRBV5-1	TRBD2	TRBJ2-1	ASSPTPGLASFNEQF
TRBV9	TRBD2	TRBJ2-1	ASSSSGRAGNEQF
TRBV6-5	.	TRBJ2-5	ASWRGETQY
TRBV12-3/TRBV12-4	TRBD2	TRBJ2-7	ASRTSGNREQY
TRBV14	.	TRBJ1-6	ASSQSTGLNSPLH